The entry that follows covers one TCR beta chain sequence. The specificity of this receptor is unknown. Base qualities are missing; no much larger clone stands one base away. The data derive from a study of T cell responses to AZD1222 COVID-19 vaccine (dated by TCRdb to the early 2020s). At the level of the whole study: TCR sequencing was performed for about 240 trial participants, of whom 207 were given two doses of AZD1222 and around 25 were given two doses of MenACWY control vaccine. Trial participants were enrolled into age subgroups of 18-55, 56-69 and 70-plus years, which contained around 150, 29 and 61 TCR-sequenced participants, respectively.

In light of the paper, this sample's time point label describes: about 28 days (+/-7) after the second vaccine dose. AZD1222 recipients given second doses at about 4 weeks or at about 12 weeks were pooled, since spike-specific TCR depth and breadth were not found to differ between the two schedules. Vaccinee samples were obtained from the UK trials COV001 and COV002, which included a single-blind randomized controlled phase 2/3 trial of AZD1222 (ChAdOx1 nCoV-19) in healthy adults. Trial participant PBMC samples were collected at day 0 and day 28 after the second dose for TCRbeta chain sequencing. The CDR3 regions of human TCRbeta chains were subjected to immunosequencing. Per the original workflow: Repertoire TCRs were checked for matches against a reference library of SARS-CoV-2-specific TCRs that had been generated using the MIRA antigen-specificity platform. Breadth meant the fraction of unique TCRs that were SARS-CoV-2-associated, whereas depth meant the fraction of total T cells that were SARS-CoV-2-associated. Each spike-specific TCR was assigned to its reactive spike region and to a CD4 or CD8 class using the MIRA data. Log10-transformed breadth and depth values were compared by one-way ANOVA with Sidak's multiple comparisons tests. In TCRdb, the immuneACCESS table is reduced to in-frame sequences with V and J assigned. These tables do not hold every clone; where another copy was compared, an unresolved V gene accounts for under half, and the others remain unexplained. The V and J calls and the clone size are those of that table, but D and trimming were determined from the DNA. This sample has some 150,000 clones in its table, and 88% of those were observed once. The ten largest clones add up to 3% to 4% of the sample.

The research as a whole found: Because no day 14 peak-response samples were available, the repertoires could be characterized only after the peak T cell response. Participants were mostly white British and included more females than males, and it was suggested by the authors that clonal diversity may have been underestimated. Nearly half of unique spike-specific TCRs reportedly recognized epitopes outside regions mutated in the B.1.351 and B.1.1.7 variants. Conclusions about previously exposed vaccinees are limited, since just a handful of AZD1222 recipients were seropositive for SARS-CoV-2 at baseline. In the small 56-69-year group, the increase in depth fell short of significance, most likely because of low power. CD4 TCRs associated with the vaccine covered the entire spike protein, and the dominant responses were in regions 160-218 and 743-854. Spike-specific TCR breadth and depth rose significantly after two AZD1222 doses compared with day 0 and with MenACWY recipients.

In the germline V gene (reference sequence), CDR1 corresponds to LGHDT and CDR2 to YNNKEL. From cysteine to phenylalanine, the CDR3 is 14 amino acids long. Just the 42-base CDR3 DNA is kept, in frame starting at base 1. V lost 3 bases and J lost 8 bases; the stretch between them is 16 bases long. The clonotype was recovered from an adult who received the AZD1222 COVID-19 vaccine. This receptor chain uses TRBV3-1 (or the pseudogene TRBV3-2) and TRBJ1-2; the D segment cannot be called with confidence. The source material was peripheral blood, sampled 28 days after the second AZD1222 dose. The DNA is TGTGCCAGCAGCCAGAGGTTGGTTTCGGAGGGCTACACCTTC. This encodes CASSQRLVSEGYTF.